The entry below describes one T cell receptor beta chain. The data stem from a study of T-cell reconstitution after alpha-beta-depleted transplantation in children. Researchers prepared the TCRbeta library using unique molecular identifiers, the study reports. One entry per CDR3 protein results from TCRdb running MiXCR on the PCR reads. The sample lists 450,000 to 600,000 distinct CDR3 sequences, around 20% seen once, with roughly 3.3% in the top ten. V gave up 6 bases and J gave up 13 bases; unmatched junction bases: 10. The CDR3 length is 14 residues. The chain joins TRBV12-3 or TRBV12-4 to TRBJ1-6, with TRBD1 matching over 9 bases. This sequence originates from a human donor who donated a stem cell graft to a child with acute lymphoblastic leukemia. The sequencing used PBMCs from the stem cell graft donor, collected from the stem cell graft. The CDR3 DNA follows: TGTGCCAGCAGCCAGGGACAGGGAAATTTTCCCCTCCACTTT. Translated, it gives CASSQGQGNFPLHF.